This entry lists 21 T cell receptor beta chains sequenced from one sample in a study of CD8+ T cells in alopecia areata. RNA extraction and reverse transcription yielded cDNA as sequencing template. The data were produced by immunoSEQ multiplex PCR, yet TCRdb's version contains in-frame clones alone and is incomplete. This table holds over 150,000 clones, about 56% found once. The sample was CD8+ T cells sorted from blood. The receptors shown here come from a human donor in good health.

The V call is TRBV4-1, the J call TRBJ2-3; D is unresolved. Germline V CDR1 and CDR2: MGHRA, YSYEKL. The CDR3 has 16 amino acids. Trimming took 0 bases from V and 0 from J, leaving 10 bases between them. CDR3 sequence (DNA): TGCGCCAGCAGCCAAGAAGCAGCAGACAGCACAGATACGCAGTATTTT. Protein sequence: CASSQEAADSTDTQYF.

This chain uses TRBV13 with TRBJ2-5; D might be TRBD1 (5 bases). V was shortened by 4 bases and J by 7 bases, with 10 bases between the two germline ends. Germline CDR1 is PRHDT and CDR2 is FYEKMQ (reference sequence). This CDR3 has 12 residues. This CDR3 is CASSSGRGTQYF. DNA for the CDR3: TGTGCCAGCAGCTCCGGAAGGGGGACCCAGTACTTC.

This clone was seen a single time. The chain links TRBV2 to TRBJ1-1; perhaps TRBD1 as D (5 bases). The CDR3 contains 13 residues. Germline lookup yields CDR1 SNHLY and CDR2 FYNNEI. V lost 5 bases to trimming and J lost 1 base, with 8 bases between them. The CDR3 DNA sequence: TGTGCCAGCAGTTTAGACAGGAACACTGAAGCTTTCTTT. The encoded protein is CASSLDRNTEAFF. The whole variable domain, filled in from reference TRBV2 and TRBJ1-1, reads EPEVTQTPSHQVTQMGQEVILRCVPISNHLYFYWYRQILGQKVEFLVSFYNNEISEKSEIFDDQFSVERPDGSNFTLKIRSTKLEDSAMYFCASSLDRNTEAFFGQGTRLTVV.

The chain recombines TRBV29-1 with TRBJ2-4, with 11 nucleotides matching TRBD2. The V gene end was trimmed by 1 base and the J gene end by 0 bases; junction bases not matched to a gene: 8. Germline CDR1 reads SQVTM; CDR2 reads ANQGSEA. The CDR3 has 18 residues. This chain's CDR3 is CSVEGETSGRLAKNIQYF. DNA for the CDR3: TGCAGCGTTGAAGGGGAAACTAGCGGGAGACTAGCCAAAAACATTCAGTACTTC.

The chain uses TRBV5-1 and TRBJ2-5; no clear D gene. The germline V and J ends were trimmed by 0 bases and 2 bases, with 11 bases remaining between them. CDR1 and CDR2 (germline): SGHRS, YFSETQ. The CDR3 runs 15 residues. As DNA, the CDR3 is TGCGCCAGCAGCTTGGTCCCAGGACCGCAAGAGACCCAGTACTTC. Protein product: CASSLVPGPQETQYF.

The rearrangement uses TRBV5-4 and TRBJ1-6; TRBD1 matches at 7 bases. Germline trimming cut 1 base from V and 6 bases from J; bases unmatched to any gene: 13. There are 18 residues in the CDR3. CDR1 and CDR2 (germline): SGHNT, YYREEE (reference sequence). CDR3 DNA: TGTGCCAGCAGCTTGTTAGGCAGGGGGAAGATCGGTAATTCACCCCTCCACTTT. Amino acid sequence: CASSLLGRGKIGNSPLHF. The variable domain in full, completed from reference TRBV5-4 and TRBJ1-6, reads ETGVTQSPTHLIKTRGQQVTLRCSSQSGHNTVSWYQQALGQGPQFIFQYYREEENGRGNFPPRFSGLQFPNYSSELNVNALELDDSALYLCASSLLGRGKIGNSPLHFGNGTRLTVT.

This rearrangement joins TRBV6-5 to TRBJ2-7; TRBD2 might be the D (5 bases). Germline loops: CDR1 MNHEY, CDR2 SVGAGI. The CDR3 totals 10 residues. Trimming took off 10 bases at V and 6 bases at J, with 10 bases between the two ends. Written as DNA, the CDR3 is TGTGCCACCGGTGAGGGCGAGCAGTACTTC. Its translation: CATGEGEQYF.

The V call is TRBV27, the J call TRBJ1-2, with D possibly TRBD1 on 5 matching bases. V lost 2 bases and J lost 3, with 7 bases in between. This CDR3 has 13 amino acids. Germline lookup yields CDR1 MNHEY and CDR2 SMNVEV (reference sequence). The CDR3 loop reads CASSLGRDYGYTF. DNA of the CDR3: TGTGCCAGCAGTTTAGGCAGGGACTATGGCTACACCTTC.

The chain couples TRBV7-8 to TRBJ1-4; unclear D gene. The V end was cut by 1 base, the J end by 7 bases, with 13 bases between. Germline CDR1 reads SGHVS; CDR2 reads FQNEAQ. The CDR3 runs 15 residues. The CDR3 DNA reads TGTGCCAGCAGCTTAGGGACCGTGGGCAGTGAAAAACTGTTTTTT. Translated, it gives CASSLGTVGSEKLFF. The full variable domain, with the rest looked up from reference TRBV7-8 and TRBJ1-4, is GAGVSQSPRYKVAKRGQDVALRCDPISGHVSLFWYQQALGQGPEFLTYFQNEAQLDKSGLPSDRFFAERPEGSVSTLKIQRTQQEDSAVYLCASSLGTVGSEKLFFGSGTQLSVL.

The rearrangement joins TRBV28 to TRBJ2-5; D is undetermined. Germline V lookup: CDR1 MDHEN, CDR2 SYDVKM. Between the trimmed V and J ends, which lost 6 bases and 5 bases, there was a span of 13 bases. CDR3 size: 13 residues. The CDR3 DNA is TGTGCCAGCAGACCCCCCCCGTTCGAGACCCAGTACTTC. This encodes CASRPPPFETQYF.

This chain's CDR3 is CASSQEGAGPGSQPQHF. In DNA form, the CDR3 reads TGCGCCAGCAGCCAAGAAGGGGCAGGGCCCGGTTCCCAGCCCCAGCATTTT. This chain joins TRBV4-1 and TRBJ1-5; D is possibly TRBD1 (5 bases). Germline assignment: CDR1 MGHRA and CDR2 YSYEKL. V lost 0 bases, J lost 7 bases, and 19 bases lay in between. The CDR3 sequence is 17 residues long.

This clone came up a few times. The CDR3 DNA follows: TGTGCCAGCAGCTTCGGGACGCGCGGGCCCTACGAGCAGTACTTC. Translating it yields CASSFGTRGPYEQYF. The gene calls are TRBV5-4 and TRBJ2-7; TRBD1 or TRBD2 may be the D gene (5 bases each). This CDR3 is built from 15 residues. Germline V gene data show CDR1 as SGHNT and CDR2 as YYREEE (reference sequence). V was pared by 2 bases and J by 2 bases, with 14 bases between.

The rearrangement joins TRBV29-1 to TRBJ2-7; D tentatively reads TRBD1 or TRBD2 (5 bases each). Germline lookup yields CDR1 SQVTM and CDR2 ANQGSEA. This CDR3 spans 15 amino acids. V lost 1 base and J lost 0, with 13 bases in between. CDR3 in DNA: TGCAGCGTTGAAGGCTGGTCAGGGACCTCCTACGAGCAGTACTTC. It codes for CSVEGWSGTSYEQYF.

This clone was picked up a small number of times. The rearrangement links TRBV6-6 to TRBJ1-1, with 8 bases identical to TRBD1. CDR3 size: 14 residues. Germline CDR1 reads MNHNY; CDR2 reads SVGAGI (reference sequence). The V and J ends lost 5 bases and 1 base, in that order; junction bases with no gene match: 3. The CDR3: CASSRDRGNTEAFF. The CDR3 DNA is TGTGCCAGCAGTCGTGACAGGGGGAACACTGAAGCTTTCTTT.

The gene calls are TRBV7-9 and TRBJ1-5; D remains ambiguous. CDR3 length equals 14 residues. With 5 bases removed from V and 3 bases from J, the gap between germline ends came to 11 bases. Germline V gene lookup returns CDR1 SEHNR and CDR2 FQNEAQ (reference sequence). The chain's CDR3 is CASSAGRNNQPQHF. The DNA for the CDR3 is TGTGCCAGCAGCGCGGGCAGGAACAATCAGCCCCAGCATTTT.

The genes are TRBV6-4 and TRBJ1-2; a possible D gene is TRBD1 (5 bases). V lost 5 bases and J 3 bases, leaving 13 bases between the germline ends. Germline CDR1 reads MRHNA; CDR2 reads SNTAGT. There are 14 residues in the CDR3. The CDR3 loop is CASSPAGKDYGYTF. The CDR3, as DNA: TGTGCCAGCAGTCCGGCAGGGAAAGACTATGGCTACACCTTC.

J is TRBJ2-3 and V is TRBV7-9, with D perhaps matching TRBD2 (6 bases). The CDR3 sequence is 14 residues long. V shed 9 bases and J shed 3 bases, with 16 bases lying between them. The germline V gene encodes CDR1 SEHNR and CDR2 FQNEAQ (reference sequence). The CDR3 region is CASKGAGLTDTQYF. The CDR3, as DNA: TGTGCCAGTAAAGGCGCGGGGCTTACAGATACGCAGTATTTT.

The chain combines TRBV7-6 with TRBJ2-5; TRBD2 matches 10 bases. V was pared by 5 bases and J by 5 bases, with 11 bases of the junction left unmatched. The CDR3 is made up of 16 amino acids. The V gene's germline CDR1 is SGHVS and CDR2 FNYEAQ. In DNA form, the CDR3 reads TGTGCCAGCAGCCCACAGGCTAGCGGGGGAAGGGAGACCCAGTACTTC. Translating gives CASSPQASGGRETQYF.

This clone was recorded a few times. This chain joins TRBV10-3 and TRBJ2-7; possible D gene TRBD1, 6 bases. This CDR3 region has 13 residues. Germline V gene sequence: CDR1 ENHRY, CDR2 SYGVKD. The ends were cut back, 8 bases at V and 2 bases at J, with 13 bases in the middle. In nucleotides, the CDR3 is TGTGCCATCGGGACATCGGGGCCCTACGAGCAGTACTTC. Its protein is CAIGTSGPYEQYF.

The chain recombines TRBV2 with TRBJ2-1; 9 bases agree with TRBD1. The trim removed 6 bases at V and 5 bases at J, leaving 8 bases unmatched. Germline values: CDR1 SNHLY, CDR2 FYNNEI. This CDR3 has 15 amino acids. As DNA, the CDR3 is TGTGCCAGCAGCTCCCGGGACAGGGACAACAATGAGCAGTTCTTC. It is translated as CASSSRDRDNNEQFF.

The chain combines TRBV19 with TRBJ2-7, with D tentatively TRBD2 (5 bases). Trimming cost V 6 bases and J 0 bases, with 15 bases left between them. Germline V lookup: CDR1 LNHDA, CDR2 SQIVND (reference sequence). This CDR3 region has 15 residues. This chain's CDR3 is CASSSAHGDSYEQYF. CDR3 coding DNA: TGTGCCAGTAGCAGCGCCCACGGGGACTCCTACGAGCAGTACTTC.